Here is one T cell receptor beta chain with its context. Genomic DNA belonging to each subset was distributed in equal measure over several immunoSEQ plates. The table came from immunoSEQ multiplex PCR; TCRdb's copy has only in-frame clones and leaves some out. The data show 2 million to 2.5 million clones, 93% seen once. This specimen belongs to a study of shared clonotypes between healthy human individuals. Study context: The donor group consisted of two women and a few men, aged 18 to 49.

The study drew its donors from healthy HIV-negative adults without recent acute infections or vaccinations. This TCR was sampled from a man aged 18 to 29 in good health. Some clones in this sample may be carry-over from other donors' samples. What was sequenced was naive CD4+ T cells from PBMCs. The subset is: CD45RA+ positively selected.

This chain's CDR3 is CASNPDRGGRKTQYF. The CDR3, as DNA: TGTGCCAGCAATCCAGACAGGGGCGGGAGAAAGACCCAGTACTTC. The chain links TRBV6-5 to TRBJ2-5, with D perhaps TRBD1 (8 bases). The CDR3 length is 15 residues. The germline V and J ends were trimmed by 7 bases and 6 bases, with 21 bases remaining between them. Germline values: CDR1 MNHEY, CDR2 SVGAGI.